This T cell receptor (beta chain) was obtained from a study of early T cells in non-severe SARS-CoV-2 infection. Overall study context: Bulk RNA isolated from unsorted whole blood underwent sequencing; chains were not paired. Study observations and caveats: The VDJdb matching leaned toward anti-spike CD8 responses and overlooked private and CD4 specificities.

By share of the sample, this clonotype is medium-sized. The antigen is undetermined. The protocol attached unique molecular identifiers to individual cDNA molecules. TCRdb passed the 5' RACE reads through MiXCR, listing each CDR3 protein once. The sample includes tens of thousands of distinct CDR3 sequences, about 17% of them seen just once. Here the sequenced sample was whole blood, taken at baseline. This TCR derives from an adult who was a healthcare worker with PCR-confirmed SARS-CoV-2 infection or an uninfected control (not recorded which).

The CDR3 here is CASSPGTGLETQYF. The DNA of the CDR3 is TGTGCCAGCAGCCCCGGGACAGGGCTAGAGACCCAGTACTTC. The V and J genes are TRBV11-2 and TRBJ2-5; 9 positions match TRBD1. The CDR3 sequence is 14 residues long. J lost 4 bases, V lost 5 bases, and 5 bases had no gene match. Germline-derived CDR1 and CDR2 are SGHAT and FQNNGV.